This T cell receptor beta chain comes out of a study of blood T cell repertoires in COVID-19. Overall study: Both acute and convalescent COVID-19 samples were obtained from the United States, Italy and Spain.

In the authors' workflow: Researchers report that nucleated cell counts were estimated from reference gene primer amplification. TCRdb's copy holds only in-frame clones and misses some; the assay was immunoSEQ multiplex PCR. Clone size and V and J calls were adopted from that table, with D and trimming inferred from the DNA. The data hold around 140,000 clones, with 81% observed a single time. V was pared by 4 bases and J by 2 bases, with 9 bases of the junction left unmatched. This CDR3 has 18 residues. Germline V gene lookup returns CDR1 SGDLS and CDR2 YYNGEE. This clone was found a few times. V gene TRBV9 combines with J gene TRBJ2-3; 14 bases match TRBD2. Sequenced sample: peripheral blood. The receptor was derived from a woman aged 55-69 years with active or convalescent COVID-19. The CDR3 sequence: CASSLGLAGVAVTDTQYF. Here the CDR3 DNA reads TGTGCCAGCAGCCTGGGACTAGCGGGAGTGGCGGTCACAGATACGCAGTATTTT.